This T cell receptor (beta chain) was identified in a study of blood T cell repertoires in COVID-19. Data came from immunoSEQ multiplex PCR; TCRdb stores just in-frame clones and leaves some out. The table lists about 480,000 clones, around nine tenths of them singletons, with 1.5% to 2% in the top ten. Cohort 3 donors were reported recovered after two negative PCRs, clearance, or symptom resolution. With V trimmed by 1 base and J by 1 base, 12 bases remained unmatched. Germline V gene data show CDR1 as SQVTM and CDR2 as ANQGSEA. The CDR3 length is 18 residues. The sequencing input was PBMCs or T cells enriched from blood (not recorded which). This chain joins TRBV29-1 and TRBJ2-7, with 11 bases lining up with TRBD2. The receptor comes from a woman between 35 and 50 years old who had recovered from COVID-19. In nucleotides, the CDR3 is TGCAGCGTTGAAGGGGATGGGGGGACTAGCGGCCAATCCTACGAGCAGTACTTC. Its protein product is CSVEGDGGTSGQSYEQYF.